One T cell receptor (beta chain) is described in this entry. A much larger clone differs by one base, so this may be a read error. CDR3 length: 11 residues. V lost 11 bases to trimming and J lost 9 bases, with 16 bases between them. The germline CDR1 and CDR2 sequences are MDHEN and SYDVKM. TCRdb reprocessed the 5' RACE reads with MiXCR, giving one entry per CDR3 protein. The sample carries roughly 160,000 distinct CDR3 sequences, around 10% recorded once. This specimen belongs to a study of CD8 T cells in ankylosing spondylitis. The clonotype originates from a male donor with ankylosing spondylitis or in good health (not recorded which). Sequencing was carried out using blood, either unsorted or a sorted T cell fraction (not recorded which). This chain links TRBV28 with TRBJ1-1, with D tentatively TRBD1 (6 bases). DNA of the CDR3: TGTGCCGCCAGGGACATCCGCCAAGCTTTCTTT. This gives the protein CAARDIRQAFF.